This entry describes one T cell receptor (beta chain). The antigen it binds to is not known. Per-base qualities were not stored, and no clone one base away is much larger. These data belong to a study of T cell responses to AZD1222 COVID-19 vaccine (dated by TCRdb to 2020 to 2022). In terms of the full investigation: TCR sequencing was performed for about 240 trial participants, of whom approximately 200 were given two doses of AZD1222 and some 25 were given two doses of MenACWY control vaccine. Trial participants were enrolled into age subgroups of 18-55, 56-69 and 70-plus years, which contained about 150, 27 and 61 TCR-sequenced participants, respectively.

The CDR3 regions of human TCRbeta chains were analyzed by immunosequencing. As for the authors' bioinformatics: TCRs in the repertoires were compared against a reference library of SARS-CoV-2-specific TCRs that had been generated with the MIRA antigen-specificity platform. Breadth meant the fraction of unique TCRs that were SARS-CoV-2-associated, whereas depth meant the fraction of total T cells that were SARS-CoV-2-associated. Using the MIRA data, each spike-specific TCR was assigned both to the spike region to which the TCR was reactive and to a CD4 or CD8 class. Log10-transformed breadth and depth values were compared by one-way ANOVA with Sidak's multiple comparisons tests. TCRdb retrieved this table from immuneACCESS and kept in-frame rearrangements only. Not all clones are present; in checked studies, unresolved V genes account for under half, and no reason is known for the remainder. V and J calls and clone size are as listed in that table; D and trimming were resolved from the DNA. In all, the sample holds roughly 200,000 clones, and 91% of those were seen once. Around 3.6% of the sample is held by the ten biggest clonotypes.

V is clipped by 1 base and J by 3 bases, and the sequence between their germline boundaries is 7 bases long. Per the germline V gene (reference sequence), LGHDT is the CDR1 and YNNKEL is the CDR2. Including cysteine and phenylalanine, the CDR3 has 13 amino acids. Of all the DNA, just the CDR3 is kept, 39 bases in frame from base 1. The paper's findings and limits, for the study overall: Reportedly, almost half of the unique spike-specific TCRs recognized epitopes lying outside the regions that are mutated in the B.1.351 and B.1.1.7 variants. Vaccine-associated CD4 TCRs spanned the whole spike protein, with dominant responses in regions 160-218 and 743-854. Spike-specific TCR breadth and depth rose significantly after two AZD1222 doses compared with day 0 and with MenACWY recipients. Participants were mostly white British and included more females than males, and it was suggested by the authors that clonal diversity may have been underestimated. Because no samples from the day 14 peak response were available, repertoires could be characterized only after the peak T cell response. The 56-69-year group was small, and its depth increase did not reach significance, likely because of low power. Conclusions about previously exposed vaccinees were limited because only a handful of AZD1222 recipients were SARS-CoV-2 seropositive at baseline.

This sample's time point label indicates: about 28 days (+/-7) after the second vaccine dose. AZD1222 recipients whose second dose came at about 4 weeks and those whose second dose came at about 12 weeks were combined into one group, since spike-specific TCR depth and breadth did not differ between the two schedules. Vaccinee samples were obtained from the UK trials COV001 and COV002, which included a single-blind randomized controlled phase 2/3 trial of AZD1222 (ChAdOx1 nCoV-19) in healthy adults. Trial participant PBMC samples were collected at day 0 and day 28 after the second dose for TCRbeta chain sequencing.

The V gene is TRBV3-1 (or the pseudogene TRBV3-2) and the J gene is TRBJ2-7, with no confidently assigned D gene. Material: peripheral blood, obtained 28 days after the second AZD1222 dose. This TCR was sampled from an adult who received the AZD1222 COVID-19 vaccine. The nucleotide sequence reads as follows: TGTGCCAGCAGCCAAGGCACCCTCTACGAGCAGTACTTC. Translated, it reads CASSQGTLYEQYF.